The 32 T cell receptor beta chains listed next were all sequenced from one sample in a study of shared clonotypes between healthy human individuals. Method: immunoSEQ multiplex PCR; TCRdb's copy keeps in-frame clones and lacks some. The table lists 2 million to 3 million clones, approximately 93% of them singletons, with around 0.4% in the top ten. Sequenced sample: naive CD4+ T cells from PBMCs. Stated subset: CD45RA+ positively selected. The receptors shown here come from a man aged 18 to 29 in good health. Some clones in this sample may be carry-over from other donors' samples.

As concerns this clone: Within the sample, other DNA sequences also encode this same CDR3. V gene TRBV28 combines with J gene TRBJ1-2, with TRBD1 identical over 7 bases. V gave up 5 bases and J gave up 3 bases; unmatched junction bases: 3. CDR1 and CDR2 (germline): MDHEN, SYDVKM. This CDR3 has 13 amino acids. The CDR3 region has the DNA TGTGCCAGCAGTCTAACAGGGGACTATGGCTACACCTTC. Its protein product is CASSLTGDYGYTF.

J is TRBJ2-1 and V is TRBV18; 10 bases match TRBD2. This CDR3 comprises 15 residues. From germline, CDR1 is KGHSH and CDR2 LQKENI. Losses at the gene ends were 4 bases for V and 8 bases for J; bases not matched to a gene: 8. In DNA, the CDR3 is TGTGCCAGCTCACGGGGACTAGCGAGGTTCGATGAGCAGTTCTTC. Residues: CASSRGLARFDEQFF.

This clone was picked up one time. V gene TRBV9 combines with J gene TRBJ2-7, with 7 bases aligning to TRBD1. This CDR3 contains 15 residues. V shed 4 bases, J shed 7 bases, and the junction held 14 bases outside the gene matches. Germline V gives CDR1 SGDLS, CDR2 YYNGEE. This CDR3 is CASSQASDRTREQYF. CDR3 DNA sequence: TGTGCCAGCAGCCAAGCGTCGGACAGGACGAGAGAGCAGTACTTC.

The chain links TRBV6-5 to TRBJ1-2; D ambiguous. This CDR3 has 14 residues. V lost 10 bases, J lost 5 bases, and 20 bases lay in between. Germline values: CDR1 MNHEY, CDR2 SVGAGI. CDR3 in amino acids: CATQPPGRAYGYTF. The CDR3 nucleotides read TGTGCCACCCAGCCTCCCGGGAGAGCGTATGGCTACACCTTC.

The rearrangement joins TRBV5-1 to TRBJ2-5; 9 bases map to TRBD2. The J segment lost 5 bases and the V segment lost 3 bases, leaving 11 bases of the junction unmatched. CDR3 length: 16 residues. In germline, CDR1 is SGHRS, CDR2 YFSETQ. In DNA, the CDR3 is TGCGCCAGCAGCTCGGAGGGCGGGAGGGCCGGTGAGACCCAGTACTTC. Translated, it gives CASSSEGGRAGETQYF.

This clone was detected once. CDR3 protein: CASRPSGTASYEQYF. In DNA form, the CDR3 reads TGTGCCAGCAGGCCCTCCGGGACTGCCTCCTACGAGCAGTACTTC. The chain couples TRBV6-6 to TRBJ2-7; D perhaps matches TRBD2 (6 bases). With 6 bases removed from V and 0 bases from J, the gap between germline ends came to 15 bases. Per the germline V gene, CDR1 is MNHNY and CDR2 is SVGAGI (reference sequence). The CDR3 has 15 residues.

The chain joins TRBV14 to TRBJ2-1; D gene unclear. V was clipped by 0 bases and J by 7 bases, with 7 bases between them. This CDR3 spans 13 amino acids. Germline V CDR1 and CDR2: SGHDN, FVKESK. CDR3: CASSQDFRNEQFF. The CDR3 region has the DNA TGTGCCAGCAGCCAAGATTTCAGGAATGAGCAGTTCTTC.

This clone was seen just once. Different DNA sequences within this sample yield the same CDR3. The chain has TRBV9 and TRBJ2-3; D is perhaps TRBD1 (5 bases). The germline gives CDR1 SGDLS, CDR2 YYNGEE. Trimming cost V 0 bases and J 1 base, with 9 bases left between them. This CDR3 spans 15 amino acids. CDR3 region: CASSVVTGGTDTQYF. In nucleotides, the CDR3 is TGTGCCAGCAGCGTAGTAACAGGAGGCACAGATACGCAGTATTTT.

The gene calls are TRBV5-1 and TRBJ2-2; tentative D call: TRBD2 (5 bases). Trimming shortened V by 0 bases and J by 7 bases, and 10 bases separated the two germline ends. Looked up from germline, CDR1 is SGHRS and CDR2 is YFSETQ. The CDR3 totals 14 residues. CDR3 in DNA: TGCGCCAGCAGCTTGGGGACTCTAAACGGGGAGCTGTTTTTT. It codes for CASSLGTLNGELFF.

The chain links TRBV28 to TRBJ2-7; D possibly corresponds to TRBD1 (5 bases). The length of the CDR3 is 15 residues. Trimming cost V 5 bases and J 3 bases, with 17 bases left between them. Germline loops: CDR1 MDHEN, CDR2 SYDVKM. CDR3 sequence reads: CASSPGYPADYEQYF. The CDR3 DNA sequence: TGTGCCAGCAGTCCAGGGTACCCAGCAGACTACGAGCAGTACTTC.

This clone was seen only once. The chain combines TRBV11-1 with TRBJ1-5; D is unresolved. The CDR3 consists of 15 residues. V lost 5 bases, J lost 4 bases, and 15 bases lay in between. Germline CDR1 and CDR2: SGHAT and FQDESV (reference sequence). The CDR3 sequence: CASSPSVGANQPQHF. The CDR3 DNA reads TGTGCCAGCAGCCCCTCCGTAGGAGCGAATCAGCCCCAGCATTTT.

This sequence joins TRBV2 and TRBJ2-5; a weak D match, TRBD2 (5 bases). V lost 3 bases, J lost 7 bases, and 9 bases lay in between. The CDR3 has 12 amino acids. CDR1 and CDR2 from the germline V gene are SNHLY and FYNNEI. CDR3 loop: CASSDGLVTQYF. As DNA, the CDR3 is TGTGCCAGCAGTGATGGACTCGTGACCCAGTACTTC.

This clone has only one observation. The junction differs from germline at one of its ends, possibly a read error. The CDR3, as DNA: TGTGCCAGCAGCTCCAGGACCGGACTTCTCACCCACTTC. Its translation: CASSSRTGLLTHF. V and J are TRBV7-8 and TRBJ2-7; maybe TRBD2 (5 bases). CDR3 size: 13 residues. Per germline, CDR1 SGHVS and CDR2 FQNEAQ.

This chain joins TRBV29-1 and TRBJ1-5; 7 bases are shared with TRBD1. The CDR3 has 13 amino acids. Germline V CDR1 and CDR2: SQVTM, ANQGSEA. V lost 6 bases, J lost 7 bases, and 9 bases stayed unmatched. Written as DNA, the CDR3 is TGCAGCGTAGCCACAGGGGCAGGACAGCCCCAGCATTTT. Translating it yields CSVATGAGQPQHF.

As to this clone: The sample carries other DNA sequences with the same CDR3. The chain recombines TRBV5-1 with TRBJ1-3; D remains ambiguous. Germline CDR1 is SGHRS and CDR2 is YFSETQ. Trimming cost V 0 bases and J 3 bases, with 4 bases left between them. The CDR3 is made up of 13 amino acids. CDR3 in DNA: TGCGCCAGCAGCTTGGACCGTGGAAACACCATATATTTT. It encodes CASSLDRGNTIYF.

The chain links TRBV7-9 to TRBJ2-1; tentative D call: TRBD1 (6 bases). Trimming left V 6 bases short and J 9 bases short, with 15 bases between. Germline V gene sequence: CDR1 SEHNR, CDR2 FQNEAQ (reference sequence). CDR3 length: 13 amino acids. The CDR3 DNA reads TGTGCCAGCAGGCCACAGGGCCCCGGTGAGCAGTTCTTC. It codes for CASRPQGPGEQFF.

The chain employs TRBV18 and TRBJ1-2; 10 bases are shared with TRBD1. CDR3 size: 14 residues. V dropped 5 bases and J dropped 2; count of bases not matched to a gene: 2. CDR1 and CDR2 (germline): KGHSH, LQKENI. The CDR3 loop is CASSEGQGNYGYTF. Written as DNA, the CDR3 is TGTGCCAGCTCAGAGGGACAGGGGAACTATGGCTACACCTTC.

This chain connects TRBV6-1 to TRBJ2-7, with 12 bases matching TRBD2. The CDR3 extends over 17 amino acids. With 1 base clipped from V and 9 bases from J, the junction kept 13 bases outside the gene matches. CDR1 is MNHNS, CDR2 SASEGT, per germline. CDR3 sequence reads: CASSEEGGLAGSLGQYF. As DNA, the CDR3 is TGTGCCAGCAGTGAAGAGGGTGGACTAGCGGGATCCTTAGGGCAGTACTTC.

V and J are TRBV19 and TRBJ1-3; D not certain. CDR1 and CDR2 (germline): LNHDA, SQIVND (reference sequence). V dropped 6 bases and J dropped 0 bases, with 9 bases sitting between them. This CDR3 is 14 amino acids long. CDR3 loop: CASSVSLSGNTIYF. In DNA form, the CDR3 reads TGTGCCAGTAGCGTTTCCCTCTCTGGAAACACCATATATTTT.

The chain recombines TRBV6-6 with TRBJ1-1, with D maybe TRBD1 (6 bases). Germline values: CDR1 MNHNY, CDR2 SVGAGI (reference sequence). The CDR3 is 12 residues long. The V end lost 5 bases, the J end lost 10 bases, and 14 bases lay between the germline ends. CDR3 loop: CASSARQGRAFF. The CDR3 DNA reads TGTGCCAGCAGTGCCCGCCAGGGGAGAGCTTTCTTT.

This chain joins TRBV6-1 and TRBJ1-2, with 8 bases identical to TRBD1. The germline CDR1 and CDR2 sequences are MNHNS and SASEGT. The J segment lost 2 bases and the V segment lost 10 bases, leaving 9 bases of the junction unmatched. The CDR3 is 14 residues long. The CDR3 sequence is CATRDRMGNYGYTF. The CDR3 DNA sequence: TGTGCCACCCGGGACAGGATGGGGAACTATGGCTACACCTTC.

The chain is built from TRBV7-3 and TRBJ1-1; 7 positions match TRBD1. The CDR3 is 14 residues long. The V gene's germline CDR1 is SGHTA and CDR2 FQGTGA. V lost 3 bases to trimming and J lost 3 bases; unmatched junction nucleotides: 4. The CDR3 bases are TGTGCCAGCAGCTTTCAGGGGGGCGACACTGAAGCTTTCTTT. Translation gives CASSFQGGDTEAFF.

The CDR3 here is CASSSEPVGGYTF. The DNA for the CDR3 is TGCGCCAGCAGCTCCGAGCCGGTGGGGGGCTACACCTTC. The chain joins TRBV5-1 to TRBJ1-2; no reliable D call. CDR3 length equals 13 residues. V lost 3 bases and J 8 bases, leaving 14 bases between the germline ends. CDR1 is SGHRS, CDR2 YFSETQ, per germline.

This clone was counted a few times. The chain recombines TRBV4-1 with TRBJ1-2, with a possible D match to TRBD1 (5 bases). V was pared by 3 bases and J by 4 bases, with 15 bases between. This CDR3 spans 15 amino acids. Germline V gives CDR1 MGHRA, CDR2 YSYEKL. CDR3 sequence (DNA): TGCGCCAGCAGCCAGGAGACAGTCTCTCGCTATGGCTACACCTTC. Protein: CASSQETVSRYGYTF.

Regarding this clone: Other nucleotide sequences in the sample specify the same CDR3. The V call is TRBV5-1, the J call TRBJ2-5, with 9 bases matching TRBD1. Germline V CDR1 and CDR2: SGHRS, YFSETQ. V dropped 2 bases and J dropped 2; count of bases not matched to a gene: 4. The CDR3 is 15 amino acids. CDR3 in amino acids: CASSFPGTGQETQYF. Written as DNA, the CDR3 is TGCGCCAGCAGCTTTCCCGGGACAGGGCAAGAGACCCAGTACTTC.

This chain links TRBV20-1 with TRBJ2-3; D gene unclear. There are 11 residues in the CDR3. Germline CDR1 DFQATT, CDR2 SNEGSKA (reference sequence). V shed 6 bases and J shed 2 bases, with 6 bases lying between them. In DNA form, the CDR3 reads TGCAGTGCGCTATACACAGATACGCAGTATTTT. This translates into CSALYTDTQYF.

About this clone: Other DNA sequences in the sample encode the same CDR3. The chain uses TRBV7-9 and TRBJ2-5; D uncertain. Germline CDR1 and CDR2: SEHNR and FQNEAQ (reference sequence). The V gene lost 5 bases and the J gene lost 5 bases, with 6 bases spanning the gap. The CDR3 covers 11 residues. The CDR3 DNA reads TGTGCCAGCAGCAGGAAGGAGACCCAGTACTTC. It translates to CASSRKETQYF.

As to this clone: Other nucleotide sequences from this sample produce the same CDR3. V usage is TRBV15 and J usage is TRBJ2-7; the match to TRBD1 covers 9 bases. The germline CDR1 and CDR2 sequences are LNHNV and YYDKDF (reference sequence). The CDR3 is 14 amino acids. V lost 3 bases to trimming and J lost 2 bases; unmatched junction nucleotides: 2. In DNA, the CDR3 is TGTGCCACCAGCAGGGACAGGGGCACCTACGAGCAGTACTTC. Protein: CATSRDRGTYEQYF.

The J gene is TRBJ2-7, the V gene TRBV4-3; D gene uncertain. With 4 bases removed from V and 5 bases from J, the gap between germline ends came to 24 bases. The CDR3 has 17 amino acids. Germline V gene lookup returns CDR1 LGHNA and CDR2 YSLEER. The CDR3 DNA is TGCGCCAGCAGCCTTTTCACACCCCTCGGGCAAATCCACGAGCAGTACTTC. Amino acids: CASSLFTPLGQIHEQYF.

This clone has a single count. The chain is built from TRBV2 and TRBJ1-5, with unresolved D. The ends were cut back, 3 bases at V and 16 bases at J, with 28 bases in the middle. The CDR3 loop spans 16 amino acids. In germline, CDR1 is SNHLY, CDR2 FYNNEI. The CDR3 region has the DNA TGTGCCAGCAGTGACTTCGGTAATATGAGGACCGAGATAGTTCATTTT. Translation: CASSDFGNMRTEIVHF.

This rearrangement joins TRBV5-1 to TRBJ1-2, with D unresolved. CDR1 and CDR2 from the germline V gene are SGHRS and YFSETQ. This CDR3 has 14 amino acids. Trimming left V 0 bases short and J 10 bases short, with 16 bases between. For the CDR3, the DNA is TGCGCCAGCAGCTTGGGGGATCCGAGTGAGGTCTACACCTTC. Its translation: CASSLGDPSEVYTF.

The chain carries TRBV5-6 and TRBJ2-2; TRBD2 aligns across 12 bases. This CDR3 region has 18 residues. Trimming took 3 bases from V and 8 from J; bases not matched to a gene: 14. CDR1 is SGHDT, CDR2 YYEEEE, per germline. CDR3 amino acids: CASSSTLAGGPREGELFF. The CDR3 nucleotides are TGTGCCAGCAGCTCCACACTAGCGGGAGGCCCGAGAGAGGGGGAGCTGTTTTTT.